This TCR beta chain was observed in a study of identifying expanded T cells in peripheral blood. Study-wide results and limits: Technical replicates showed roughly 1.2 changed clones; two weeks about 16.4; four weeks 19. Across healthy donors, higher total template counts meant significantly greater roughly 2-week count variance.

Some clones are missing from TCRdb's copy, which holds only in-frame ones; the method was immunoSEQ multiplex PCR. The table records around 99,000 clones, about 88% of them present only once. With regard to this clone: Its antigen is undetermined.

No infections or other immune events were documented during collection. This sequence originates from a person between 18 and 75 years old in good health. The sequencing sample was made of blood.

CDR3: CASSFDGAEETQYF. Written as DNA, the CDR3 is TGTGCCAGCAGCTTCGACGGGGCGGAGGAGACCCAGTACTTC. The chain couples TRBV5-4 to TRBJ2-5; either TRBD1 or TRBD2 may fit D (5 bases each). Deletions cut 2 bases from V and 5 bases from J, with 13 bases between. The germline gives CDR1 SGHNT, CDR2 YYREEE (reference sequence). This CDR3 is built from 14 residues.